This T cell receptor beta chain was sequenced during a study of cytomegalovirus exposure and HLA in healthy donors. The PCR used 60 Vbeta and 13 Jbeta primers. The data were produced by immunoSEQ multiplex PCR, yet TCRdb's version contains in-frame clones alone and is incomplete. The sample contains 100,000 to 150,000 clones, 81% of which appear only once. This clone has a handful of counts. Looked up from germline, CDR1 is SNHLY and CDR2 is FYNNEI. CDR3 size: 15 residues. Trimming stripped 0 bases from V and 4 bases from J, with 12 bases between. Sequenced: PBMCs. This chain connects TRBV2 to TRBJ1-2; D is undetermined. The sequence was obtained from a man aged 18-30 years in good health and CMV-seronegative. The CDR3 loop reads CASSEAPARSYGYTF. CDR3 nucleotides: TGTGCCAGCAGTGAAGCTCCGGCGCGGAGCTATGGCTACACCTTC.